This T cell receptor (beta chain) was retrieved from a study of long-term antiretroviral therapy in people with HIV. The assay used was immunoSEQ (version v3.0), run at survey level. Profiling relied on immunoSEQ multiplex PCR, and the TCRdb table lists in-frame clones only, not all of them. The data show more than 15,000 clones, over 70% seen once. Germline-derived CDR1 and CDR2 are SQVTM and ANQGSEA. The ends were cut back, 3 bases at V and 6 bases at J, with 9 bases in the middle. The CDR3 has 11 residues. This receptor was taken from a woman under 40 with HIV. This specimen consisted of unsorted PBMCs, obtained 2.9 years after starting antiretroviral therapy. V and J are TRBV29-1 and TRBJ2-7; perhaps D is TRBD1 or TRBD2 (6 bases each). CDR3 sequence reads: CSVDGGGEQYF. CDR3 in DNA: TGCAGCGTTGACGGAGGGGGCGAGCAGTACTTC.